Listed below are T cell receptor beta chains from one sample, sequenced in a study of vaccination effects on CD4 cells after COVID-19. The antigens these receptors bind are not known. Clones were sequenced by immunoSEQ multiplex PCR, and TCRdb holds only the in-frame ones, with some missing. The repertoire includes about 24,000 clones, over 70% of them detected once, and about 25% sits in the top ten. The source material was CD4+ T cells from PBMCs cultured with HCoV-NL63 spike peptides, sampled after COVID-19 vaccination. All receptors come from a human donor who received a COVID-19 vaccine. The CDR3 runs from the conserved cysteine through the conserved F or W. A D gene is named only where the DNA matches it firmly. The listing skips clone size in some rows; elsewhere it reads once, few, many or a size class.

V,size,D,J,DNA,CDR3
TRBV28,once,NA,TRBJ1-1,TGTGCCAGCAGTGCGGCAGGGGAAATGAACACTGAAGCTTTCTTT,CASSAAGEMNTEAFF
TRBV5-1,few,NA,TRBJ1-2,TGCGCCAGCAGCGAGGCCGGGGGAGAACAAGACTATGGCTACACCTTC,CASSEAGGEQDYGYTF
TRBV3-1/TRBV3-2,NA,NA,TRBJ1-4,TGTGCCAGCAGCCCCGGAGGACGGGGAGAAAAACTGTTTTTT,CASSPGGRGEKLFF
TRBV4-3,NA,NA,TRBJ2-4,TGCGCCAGCAGCCAAGAACCAGGGAGGACAAACATTCAGTACTTC,CASSQEPGRTNIQYF
TRBV28,NA,NA,TRBJ2-7,TGTGCCATATCCTCTTGGAGGGAGAGTTATGAGCAGTACTTC,CAISSWRESYEQYF
TRBV4-1,NA,NA,TRBJ2-1,TGCGCCAGCAGCCCCCGTGTATTAACAGGGTTGGATGAGCAGTTCTTC,CASSPRVLTGLDEQFF
TRBV7-2,NA,TRBD1,TRBJ1-2,TGTGCCAGCAGCTTAGAAGCAGGGGGGTATGGCTACACCTTC,CASSLEAGGYGYTF
TRBV18,NA,NA,TRBJ1-1,TGTGCCAGCTCACCACGCCCACGACAGGTCCACACTGAAGCTTTCTTT,CASSPRPRQVHTEAFF
TRBV4-1,NA,NA,TRBJ1-4,TGCGCCAGCAGCCTCCCTGGAGCAACTAATGAAAAACTGTTTTTT,CASSLPGATNEKLFF
TRBV28,NA,TRBD1,TRBJ1-2,TGTGCCAGCAGTTTTTCCGGGACAGCCGGTTTTAACTATGGCTACACCTTC,CASSFSGTAGFNYGYTF
TRBV10-3,NA,TRBD2,TRBJ2-2,TGTGCCATCGGGGGGGAGCGGGAGTGGGTTGCCGGGGAGCTGTTTTTT,CAIGGEREWVAGELFF
TRBV19,NA,NA,TRBJ1-5,TGTGCCACCGGAGGGGGTCTAAATCTCCAGCATTTT,CATGGGLNLQHF
TRBV3-1/TRBV3-2,NA,TRBD1,TRBJ1-2,TGTGCCAGCAGCCAGGGACAGGGGTGCTTC,CASSQGQGCF
TRBV2,NA,TRBD2,TRBJ2-3,TGTGCCAGCACCAAGCGGGGGCCCCTAGATACGCAGTATTTT,CASTKRGPLDTQYF
TRBV6-1,once,TRBD1,TRBJ1-5,TGTGCCAGCAGTGAAGCGGGACAGGGGGCGATTTATAGCAATCAGCCCCAGCATTTT,CASSEAGQGAIYSNQPQHF
TRBV19,NA,TRBD1,TRBJ1-3,TGTGCCAGTAGAAGGACCGGGACAGGGGCTGGAAACACCATATATTTT,CASRRTGTGAGNTIYF
TRBV5-1,NA,TRBD1,TRBJ2-1,TGCGCCAGCAGCCGGACCGGGACAGGGGGGGATGAGCAGTTCTTC,CASSRTGTGGDEQFF
TRBV5-1,once,NA,TRBJ1-5,TGCGCCAGCAGCTTGATAGGGGGCAATCAGCCCCAGCATTTT,CASSLIGGNQPQHF
TRBV18,NA,NA,TRBJ2-1,TGTGCCAGCTCACGAACACTAAAAAACAATGAGCAGTTCTTC,CASSRTLKNNEQFF
TRBV5-8,NA,NA,TRBJ2-4,TGTGCCAGCAGCTTGCGGCTAGCGGCCAAAAACATTCAGTACTTC,CASSLRLAAKNIQYF
TRBV6-2/TRBV6-3,NA,NA,TRBJ2-5,TGTGCCAGCAGTTCCCAGGGGGGGACTGGAGAGACCCAGTACTTC,CASSSQGGTGETQYF
TRBV6-2/TRBV6-3,NA,NA,TRBJ2-3,TGTGCCAGCAGTTACGAGAGTGGTACTACGCAGTATTTT,CASSYESGTTQYF
TRBV10-3,few,TRBD2,TRBJ2-5,TGTGCCATCAGGGGACTAGCAGGGGAGACCCAGTACTTC,CAIRGLAGETQYF
TRBV30,NA,NA,TRBJ1-2,TGTGCCTGGGGCAGATCTCTGGACTATGGCTACACCTTC,CAWGRSLDYGYTF
TRBV6-5,NA,TRBD1,TRBJ2-7,TGTGCCAGCAGCCGAGGGACAGGAGTGAACGACTGGCAGTACTTC,CASSRGTGVNDWQYF
TRBV30,few,TRBD1,TRBJ1-6,TGTGCCTGGGAGGGGGCCCTCAGGGTGAAGGGCGATTCACCCCTCCACTTT,CAWEGALRVKGDSPLHF
TRBV14,NA,NA,TRBJ1-2,TGTGCCAGCAGCCTGGGGATCTATGGCTACACCTTC,CASSLGIYGYTF
TRBV5-1,NA,TRBD2,TRBJ2-5,TGCGCCAGCAGCTTGGATTTCGGCGGGAGGGTATGGGAGACCCAGTACTTC,CASSLDFGGRVWETQYF
TRBV4-2,NA,NA,TRBJ1-2,TGTGCCAGCAGCCAAGGGAATGGCTATGGCTACACCTTC,CASSQGNGYGYTF
TRBV5-1,few,NA,TRBJ1-1,TGCGCCAGCAGCTTGGACAGGGACACTGAAGCTTTCTTT,CASSLDRDTEAFF
TRBV4-2,NA,NA,TRBJ1-5,TGTGCCAGCAGCTCCAAGATATCTGATCAGCCCCAGCATTTT,CASSSKISDQPQHF
TRBV7-8,few,NA,TRBJ2-2,TGTTTCTCAGCGGAAATGAACACCGGGGAGCTGTTTTTT,CFSAEMNTGELFF
TRBV25-1,NA,NA,TRBJ1-1,TGTGCCAGCAGTCCCGGTGCCGGCACTGAAGCTTTCTTT,CASSPGAGTEAFF
TRBV27,NA,NA,TRBJ1-2,TGTGCCAGCAGTCCCGGACAGAACTATGGCTACACCTTC,CASSPGQNYGYTF
TRBV6-5,NA,NA,TRBJ2-3,TGTGCCAGCAACAAACGGGGTTTGGTCTCAGATACGCAGTATTTT,CASNKRGLVSDTQYF
TRBV6-6,NA,NA,TRBJ1-6,TGTGCCAGCAGTTACCAGGGGAGTGGTTCACCCCTCCACTTT,CASSYQGSGSPLHF
TRBV10-3,NA,TRBD2,TRBJ2-1,TGTGCCACCACACCGGGAGGGACCAACAATGAGCAGTTCTTC,CATTPGGTNNEQFF
TRBV28,NA,NA,TRBJ2-2,TGTGCCAGCAGTTTATCGGGGGCCGGGGAGCTGTTTTTT,CASSLSGAGELFF
TRBV19,NA,TRBD1,TRBJ2-1,TGTGCCAGTAGTTCCTGGACAGGCCGAGACCCCAATGAGCAGTTCTTC,CASSSWTGRDPNEQFF
TRBV28,few,NA,TRBJ1-1,TGTGCCAGCAGCATTCTGGTGAACACTGAAGCTTTCTTT,CASSILVNTEAFF
TRBV7-2,NA,TRBD2,TRBJ2-5,TGTGCCAGCAGCTTTCAGGGGACTAGCGGCCCGGGTGGGACCCAGTACTTC,CASSFQGTSGPGGTQYF
TRBV6-5,NA,NA,TRBJ1-6,TGTGCCAGCTTAGGAGATCGCGGTTCACCCCTCCACTTT,CASLGDRGSPLHF
TRBV28,medium-sized,TRBD2,TRBJ2-1,TGTGCCAGCACTCCCATGGTAGCGGGGACCTACAATGAGCAGTTCTTC,CASTPMVAGTYNEQFF
TRBV18,NA,NA,TRBJ2-6,TGTGCCAGCTCACCACCGACAGGTTCCCTCTCTGGGGCCAACGTCCTGACTTTC,CASSPPTGSLSGANVLTF
TRBV3-1/TRBV3-2,NA,TRBD1,TRBJ1-2,TGTGCCAGCACAGGGGGCGACCACTATGGCTACACCTTC,CASTGGDHYGYTF
TRBV5-1,NA,TRBD1,TRBJ1-3,TGCGCCAGCAGCTCGACCCTAGGACAGGAAGCTGGAAACACCATATATTTT,CASSSTLGQEAGNTIYF
TRBV10-2,NA,TRBD2,TRBJ2-4,TGCGCCAGCAGTGACCCCATAGCGGGAGCAAACATTCAGTACTTC,CASSDPIAGANIQYF
TRBV4-2,few,TRBD1,TRBJ2-7,TGTGCCAGCAGCCAAGATTTGGGACAGGGTATCTTCGAGCAGTACTTC,CASSQDLGQGIFEQYF
TRBV3-1/TRBV3-2,NA,TRBD1,TRBJ2-2,TGTGCCAGCAGCCAACCCCTTACACGGGACAGGGGTACCGGGGAGCTGTTTTTT,CASSQPLTRDRGTGELFF
TRBV5-5,once,NA,TRBJ1-2,TGTGCCAGCAGCCCCCTACGAGGGGACGGCTACACCTTC,CASSPLRGDGYTF
TRBV6-2/TRBV6-3,NA,NA,TRBJ1-6,TGTGCCAGCAGCAAAAACAGGGCCGTTTCCTCTCCCCTCCACTTT,CASSKNRAVSSPLHF
TRBV2,NA,TRBD1,TRBJ1-5,TGTGCCAGCAGTAAGGGACAGGGGCAGGGACAGCCCCAGCATTTT,CASSKGQGQGQPQHF
TRBV5-1,NA,NA,TRBJ1-5,TGCGCCAGCAGCTTCAGGAATCAGCCCCAGCATTTT,CASSFRNQPQHF